This T cell receptor (beta chain) was documented in a study of cytomegalovirus exposure and HLA in healthy donors. This PCR relied on a set of 60 Vbeta primers and 13 Jbeta primers. Clones were sequenced by immunoSEQ multiplex PCR, and TCRdb holds only the in-frame ones, with some missing. There are some 130,000 clones in the sample; about four fifths occur only once, and 1.5% to 2.5% lies in the top ten. This clone was recorded once. This sequence was found in a man between 18 and 29 years old in good health and CMV-seronegative. The source material was PBMCs.

CDR3 residues: CASSLTLGYEQFF. DNA for the CDR3: TGTGCCAGCAGTCTAACACTAGGCTATGAGCAGTTCTTC. This sequence joins TRBV6-4 and TRBJ2-1; tentative D call: TRBD2 (5 bases). The germline CDR1 and CDR2 sequences are MRHNA and SNTAGT. V was cut by 5 bases and J by 8 bases, with 13 bases left in between. This CDR3 is 13 amino acids long.